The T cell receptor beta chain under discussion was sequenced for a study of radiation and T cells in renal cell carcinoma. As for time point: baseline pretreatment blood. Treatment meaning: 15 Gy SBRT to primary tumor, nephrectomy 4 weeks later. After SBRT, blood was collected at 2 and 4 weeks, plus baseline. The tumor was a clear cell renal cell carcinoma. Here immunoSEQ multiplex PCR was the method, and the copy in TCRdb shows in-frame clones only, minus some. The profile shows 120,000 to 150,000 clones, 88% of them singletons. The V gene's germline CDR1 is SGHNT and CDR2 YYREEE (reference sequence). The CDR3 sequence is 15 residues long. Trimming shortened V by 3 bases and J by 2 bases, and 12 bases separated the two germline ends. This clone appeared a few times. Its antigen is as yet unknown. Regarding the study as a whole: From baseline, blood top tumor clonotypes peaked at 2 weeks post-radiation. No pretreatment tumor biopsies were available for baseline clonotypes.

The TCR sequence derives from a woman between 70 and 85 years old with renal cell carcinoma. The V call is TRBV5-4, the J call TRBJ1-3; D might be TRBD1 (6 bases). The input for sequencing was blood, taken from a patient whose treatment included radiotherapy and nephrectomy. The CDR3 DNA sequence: TGTGCCAGCAGCTCGCAGGGGTCAGCTGGAAACACCATATATTTT. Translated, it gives CASSSQGSAGNTIYF.